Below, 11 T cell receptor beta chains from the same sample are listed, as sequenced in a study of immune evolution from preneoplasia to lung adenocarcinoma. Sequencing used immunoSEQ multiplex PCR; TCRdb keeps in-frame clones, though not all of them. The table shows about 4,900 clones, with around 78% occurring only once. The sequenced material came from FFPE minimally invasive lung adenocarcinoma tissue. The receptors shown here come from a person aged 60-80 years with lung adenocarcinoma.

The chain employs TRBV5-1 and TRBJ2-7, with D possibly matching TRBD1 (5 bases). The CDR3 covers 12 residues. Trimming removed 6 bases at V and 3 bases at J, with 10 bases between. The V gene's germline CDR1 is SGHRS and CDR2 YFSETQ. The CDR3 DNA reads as TGCGCCAGCAAGACAGACAACTACGAGCAGTACTTC. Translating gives CASKTDNYEQYF.

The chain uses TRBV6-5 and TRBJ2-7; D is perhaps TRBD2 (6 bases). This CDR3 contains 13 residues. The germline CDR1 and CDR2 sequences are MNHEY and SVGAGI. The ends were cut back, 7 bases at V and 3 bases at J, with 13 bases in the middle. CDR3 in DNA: TGTGCCAGCAAACGCGGGGCTGGCTACGAGCAGTACTTC. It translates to CASKRGAGYEQYF.

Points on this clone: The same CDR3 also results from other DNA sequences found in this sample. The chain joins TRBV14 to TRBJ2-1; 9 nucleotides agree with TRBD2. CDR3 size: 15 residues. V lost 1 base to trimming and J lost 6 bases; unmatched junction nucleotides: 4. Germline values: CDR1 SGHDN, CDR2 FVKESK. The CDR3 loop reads CASSQAAGGPNEQFF. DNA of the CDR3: TGTGCCAGCAGCCAAGCGGCGGGAGGGCCCAATGAGCAGTTCTTC.

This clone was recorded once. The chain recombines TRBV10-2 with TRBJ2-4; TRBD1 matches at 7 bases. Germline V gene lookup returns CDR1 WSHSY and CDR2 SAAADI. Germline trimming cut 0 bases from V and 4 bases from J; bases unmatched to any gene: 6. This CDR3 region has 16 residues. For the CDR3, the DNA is TGCGCCAGCAGTGAGTCCCGGGGACAGATTAAAAACATTCAGTACTTC. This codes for CASSESRGQIKNIQYF.

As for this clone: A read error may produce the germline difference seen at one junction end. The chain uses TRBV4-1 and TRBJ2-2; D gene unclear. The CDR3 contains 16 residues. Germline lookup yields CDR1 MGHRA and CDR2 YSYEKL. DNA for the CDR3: TGCGCCAGCAGCCAAACCCCGAGCTCGAAGACCGGGGAGCTGTTTTTT. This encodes CASSQTPSSKTGELFF.

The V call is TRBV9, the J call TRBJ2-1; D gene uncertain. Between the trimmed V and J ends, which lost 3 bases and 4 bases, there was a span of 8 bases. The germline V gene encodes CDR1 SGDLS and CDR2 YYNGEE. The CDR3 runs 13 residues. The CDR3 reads CASSAFLYNEQFF. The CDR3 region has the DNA TGTGCCAGCAGCGCCTTCCTTTACAATGAGCAGTTCTTC.

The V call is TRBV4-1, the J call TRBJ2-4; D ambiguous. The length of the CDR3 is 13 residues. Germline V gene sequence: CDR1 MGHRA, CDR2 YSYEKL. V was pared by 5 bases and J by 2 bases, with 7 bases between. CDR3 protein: CASSAATKNIQYF. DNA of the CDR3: TGCGCCAGCAGCGCGGCAACCAAAAACATTCAGTACTTC.

CDR3 coding DNA: TGCGCCAGCAGCCAAGGATATAGGGGGGGAGAGACCCAGTACTTC. This codes for CASSQGYRGGETQYF. The chain carries TRBV4-3 and TRBJ2-5; perhaps TRBD2 as D (7 bases). Germline V gives CDR1 LGHNA, CDR2 YSLEER. CDR3 length: 15 amino acids. Trimming left V 1 base short and J 4 bases short, with 13 bases between.

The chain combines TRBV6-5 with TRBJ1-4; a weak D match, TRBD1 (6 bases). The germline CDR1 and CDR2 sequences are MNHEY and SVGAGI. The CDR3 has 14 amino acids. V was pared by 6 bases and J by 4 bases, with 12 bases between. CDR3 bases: TGTGCCAGCAGATCCCAGGGGCGTAATGAAAAACTGTTTTTT. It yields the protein CASRSQGRNEKLFF.

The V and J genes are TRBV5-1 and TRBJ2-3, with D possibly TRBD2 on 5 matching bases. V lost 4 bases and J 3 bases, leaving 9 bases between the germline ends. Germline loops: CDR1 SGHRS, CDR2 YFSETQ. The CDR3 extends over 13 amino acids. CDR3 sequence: CASSGSETDTQYF. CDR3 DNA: TGCGCCAGCAGCGGGAGTGAAACAGATACGCAGTATTTT.

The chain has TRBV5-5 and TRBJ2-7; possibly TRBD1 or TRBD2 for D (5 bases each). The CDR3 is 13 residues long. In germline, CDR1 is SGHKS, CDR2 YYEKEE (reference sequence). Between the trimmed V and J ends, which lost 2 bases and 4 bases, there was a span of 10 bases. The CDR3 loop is CASSFGREYEQYF. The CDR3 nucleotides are TGTGCCAGCAGCTTTGGCAGGGAGTACGAGCAGTACTTC.